The 20 T cell receptor beta chains reported below all come from one sample, sequenced in a study of beta chain features in type 1 diabetes. The entirety of the isolated RNA underwent reverse transcription, so expressed TCRB transcripts were sequenced. Clones were read by immunoSEQ multiplex PCR, and TCRdb kept only the in-frame ones, dropping some. The sample yields roughly 330,000 clones, 8% to 13% seen once. The sample consisted of naive CD4+ T cells from blood. The receptors were gathered from a woman younger than 45 in good health.

The chain recombines TRBV28 with TRBJ1-5; D might be TRBD1 (5 bases). The CDR3 has 14 residues. Germline CDR1 MDHEN, CDR2 SYDVKM. V was clipped by 6 bases and J by 4 bases, with 13 bases between them. This CDR3 reads CASSIDSPNQPQHF. In DNA, the CDR3 is TGTGCCAGCAGCATCGACAGTCCTAATCAGCCCCAGCATTTT. The full variable domain, its missing parts supplied by reference TRBV28 and TRBJ1-5, is DVKVTQSSRYLVKRTGEKVFLECVQDMDHENMFWYRQDPGLGLRLIYFSYDVKMKEKGDIPEGYSVSREKKERFSLILESASTNQTSMYLCASSIDSPNQPQHFGDGTRLSIL.

The chain is built from TRBV5-1 and TRBJ2-1; TRBD2 agrees at 14 bases. The CDR3 covers 17 residues. With 3 bases clipped from V and 4 bases from J, the junction kept 6 bases outside the gene matches. Germline V gives CDR1 SGHRS, CDR2 YFSETQ. CDR3 residues: CASSSGTSGSVYNEQFF. As DNA, the CDR3 is TGCGCCAGCAGCTCCGGGACTAGCGGGAGTGTTTACAATGAGCAGTTCTTC.

This chain connects TRBV14 to TRBJ2-1, with TRBD2 matching 12 bases. The V gene end was trimmed by 2 bases and the J gene end by 4 bases; junction bases not matched to a gene: 0. This CDR3 region has 15 residues. Germline-derived CDR1 and CDR2 are SGHDN and FVKESK. CDR3 sequence (DNA): TGTGCCAGCAGCCAACTAGCGGGAGGGTACAATGAGCAGTTCTTC. Translated: CASSQLAGGYNEQFF.

There are a few counts of this clone. V gene TRBV5-1 combines with J gene TRBJ2-5; the D gene is possibly TRBD1 (6 bases). Trimming removed 4 bases from V and 5 bases from J, with 15 bases in between. CDR3 size: 14 residues. Germline V CDR1 and CDR2: SGHRS, YFSETQ. CDR3 bases: TGCGCCAGCAGCACACAGGGTCCACGGGAGACCCAGTACTTC. Encoded protein: CASSTQGPRETQYF.

This clone has only a few counts. V gene TRBV4-3 combines with J gene TRBJ1-1; D is unclear. Trimming took off 4 bases at V and 4 bases at J, with 16 bases between the two ends. Germline values: CDR1 LGHNA, CDR2 YSLEER. This CDR3 spans 15 amino acids. CDR3: CASSRMEVGLTEAFF. CDR3 coding DNA: TGCGCCAGCAGCCGAATGGAGGTAGGGCTCACTGAAGCTTTCTTT.

The chain has TRBV27 and TRBJ2-1; 9 bases line up with TRBD1. V shed 6 bases and J 3 bases; nucleotides not matched to a gene: 9. Germline lookup yields CDR1 MNHEY and CDR2 SMNVEV (reference sequence). The CDR3 consists of 16 residues. CDR3 DNA: TGTGCCAGCAGCTCAACCGGGACAGGGAACTACAATGAGCAGTTCTTC. Amino acids: CASSSTGTGNYNEQFF.

This clone appeared a few times. The gene calls are TRBV7-6 and TRBJ2-1, with 9 bases lining up with TRBD1. There are 15 residues in the CDR3. Germline V gene data show CDR1 as SGHVS and CDR2 as FNYEAQ. With 2 bases clipped from V and 3 bases from J, the junction kept 2 bases outside the gene matches. CDR3: CASSLPGQGYNEQFF. In DNA form, the CDR3 reads TGTGCCAGCAGCTTACCGGGACAGGGCTACAATGAGCAGTTCTTC. The variable domain in full, with the rest retrieved from reference TRBV7-6 and TRBJ2-1, is GAGVSQSPRYKVTKRGQDVALRCDPISGHVSLYWYRQALGQGPEFLTYFNYEAQQDKSGLPNDRFSAERPEGSISTLTIQRTEQRDSAMYRCASSLPGQGYNEQFFGPGTRLTVL.

The gene calls are TRBV7-8 and TRBJ2-7; 10 nucleotides align to TRBD1. The CDR3 has 15 residues. CDR1 and CDR2 from the germline V gene are SGHVS and FQNEAQ. Germline trimming cut 6 bases from V and 1 base from J; bases unmatched to any gene: 6. The CDR3: CASSPGTGVSYEQYF. The CDR3 DNA sequence: TGTGCCAGCAGTCCCGGGACAGGGGTTTCCTACGAGCAGTACTTC.

In DNA form, the CDR3 reads TGCGCCAGCAGCCTGGGGGGTAGCGTGCCCTACGAGCAGTACTTC. This codes for CASSLGGSVPYEQYF. The chain has TRBV5-1 and TRBJ2-7; D is possibly TRBD2 (6 bases). V lost 4 bases and J 2 bases, leaving 16 bases between the germline ends. The germline V gene encodes CDR1 SGHRS and CDR2 YFSETQ. This CDR3 is built from 15 residues.

The sample holds a few counts of this clone. The chain employs TRBV5-1 and TRBJ2-7; 7 bases are a match to TRBD2. The length of the CDR3 is 15 residues. Germline-derived CDR1 and CDR2 are SGHRS and YFSETQ. J gave up 0 bases and V 0 bases, and 3 bases lay outside the gene matches. Written as DNA, the CDR3 is TGCGCCAGCAGCTTGGCCGGGGGGAGCTCCTACGAGCAGTACTTC. This encodes CASSLAGGSSYEQYF.

The chain is built from TRBV4-2 and TRBJ2-1, with D maybe TRBD2 (6 bases). V lost 0 bases and J 0 bases, leaving 9 bases between the germline ends. The CDR3 has 16 residues. From germline, CDR1 is LGHNA and CDR2 YNFKEQ. CDR3 DNA: TGTGCCAGCAGCCAAGACCTGGGGGGCTCCTACAATGAGCAGTTCTTC. This gives the protein CASSQDLGGSYNEQFF.

This clone was detected only a few times. The chain employs TRBV19 and TRBJ2-1; 8 bases are shared with TRBD2. The CDR3 has 13 residues. The trim removed 7 bases at V and 9 bases at J, leaving 8 bases unmatched. The germline V gene encodes CDR1 LNHDA and CDR2 SQIVND (reference sequence). CDR3 nucleotides: TGTGCCAGTAAGTCTGAGCGGGAGTTTGAGCAGTTCTTC. It is translated as CASKSEREFEQFF.

This clone was recorded a few times. CDR3 sequence: CASSLFGRAVINEQFF. The CDR3 region has the DNA TGTGCCAGCAGCTTATTCGGGAGGGCCGTAATCAATGAGCAGTTCTTC. The rearrangement joins TRBV7-3 to TRBJ2-1; the match to TRBD2 covers 8 bases. Germline assignment: CDR1 SGHTA and CDR2 FQGTGA. The CDR3 is 16 residues long. V was clipped by 2 bases and J by 6 bases; unmatched bases: 9.

The sample holds a few counts of this clone. The chain employs TRBV6-5 and TRBJ1-2; D not certain. The CDR3 sequence is 13 residues long. V was clipped by 8 bases and J by 3 bases, with 13 bases between them. CDR1 and CDR2 from the germline V gene are MNHEY and SVGAGI. DNA of the CDR3: TGTGCCAGCTTTAGATTAAACGACTATGGCTACACCTTC. Protein sequence: CASFRLNDYGYTF.

This clone was recorded a few times. J is TRBJ1-1 and V is TRBV5-1, with 8 positions matching TRBD1. The V segment lost 2 bases and the J segment 4 bases; nucleotides outside the gene matches: 4. The germline V gene has CDR1 SGHRS and CDR2 YFSETQ. This CDR3 region has 14 residues. As DNA, the CDR3 is TGCGCCAGCAGCTTACCGGGACAGGTCACTGAAGCTTTCTTT. Protein: CASSLPGQVTEAFF.

This clone has more than one count but fewer than ten. J is TRBJ2-7 and V is TRBV6-5; the match to TRBD2 covers 7 bases. The ends lost 6 bases at V and 7 bases at J; junction bases unmatched: 3. CDR3 length equals 11 residues. Looked up from germline, CDR1 is MNHEY and CDR2 is SVGAGI. The CDR3 region is CASSWREEQYF. The CDR3 DNA reads as TGTGCCAGCAGCTGGCGGGAGGAGCAGTACTTC.

The V call is TRBV7-2, the J call TRBJ1-5; maybe TRBD1 (6 bases). V shed 3 bases and J shed 5 bases, with 14 bases lying between them. The CDR3 is 15 amino acids. CDR1 and CDR2 from the germline V gene are SGHTA and FQGNSA. The CDR3 protein is CASSFVQGTDQPQHF. The CDR3 bases are TGTGCCAGCAGCTTCGTACAGGGTACGGATCAGCCCCAGCATTTT.

To note about this clone: The junction departs from germline at one end; a sequencing error may be responsible. This rearrangement joins TRBV7-7 to TRBJ2-5, with 7 bases aligning to TRBD1. There are 14 residues in the CDR3. Germline CDR1 and CDR2: SSHAT and FNYEAQ (reference sequence). CDR3 region: CASSVGQSQETQYF. The DNA for the CDR3 is TGTGCTAGCAGCGTGGGACAGTCCCAAGAGACCCAGTACTTC.

This clone occurred a few times. The genes are TRBV19 and TRBJ1-5, with TRBD1 matching over 8 bases. Trimming took 8 bases from V and 7 from J; bases not matched to a gene: 7. CDR1 and CDR2 (germline): LNHDA, SQIVND (reference sequence). CDR3 length: 13 amino acids. The CDR3, as DNA: TGTGCCAGTTCGGACAGGGAACGGCAGCCCCAGCATTTT. It specifies CASSDRERQPQHF.

This rearrangement joins TRBV19 to TRBJ2-7; 8 bases agree with TRBD1. The CDR3 is 12 amino acids. J lost 3 bases, V lost 6 bases, and 1 base had no gene match. CDR1 is LNHDA and CDR2 is SQIVND in the germline V gene (reference sequence). CDR3 residues: CASSGQGYEQYF. The CDR3 region has the DNA TGTGCCAGTAGCGGACAGGGCTACGAGCAGTACTTC.